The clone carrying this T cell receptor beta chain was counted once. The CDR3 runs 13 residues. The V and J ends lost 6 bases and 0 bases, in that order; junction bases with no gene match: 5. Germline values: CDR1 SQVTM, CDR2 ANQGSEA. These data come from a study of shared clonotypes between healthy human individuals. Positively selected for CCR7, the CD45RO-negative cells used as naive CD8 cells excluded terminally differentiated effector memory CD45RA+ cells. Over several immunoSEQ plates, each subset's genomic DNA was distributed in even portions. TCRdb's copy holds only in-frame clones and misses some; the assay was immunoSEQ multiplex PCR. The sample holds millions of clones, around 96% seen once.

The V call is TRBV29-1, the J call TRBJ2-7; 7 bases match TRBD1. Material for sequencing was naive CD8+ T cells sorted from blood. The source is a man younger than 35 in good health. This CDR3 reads CSVGDSISYEQYF. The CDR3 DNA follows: TGCAGCGTCGGGGACAGTATCTCCTACGAGCAGTACTTC.